Included here is one T cell receptor beta chain sequence, with context. The antigen remains undetermined. The time point denotes: baseline, week 1 (first vaccination visit). Specified treatment: pre-vaccination baseline after standard-of-care therapy. In every donor, the tumor was a new WHO grade 3 or 4 IDH1-mutant, ATRX-lost astrocytoma. This sample was taken from a study of a mutant IDH1 vaccine in newly diagnosed glioma. As for the study in general: A roughly 62% male, about 38% female split and a mean age of 40.4 years characterized treated patients. Study observations and caveats: Patients mounted vaccine-induced immune responses in 93.3% of cases.

Some clones are missing from TCRdb's copy, which holds only in-frame ones; the method was immunoSEQ multiplex PCR. The data hold around 59,000 clones, with around 90% observed a single time. The CDR3 has 15 amino acids. Trimming shortened V by 0 bases and J by 5 bases, and 13 bases separated the two germline ends. CDR1 LGHNA and CDR2 YSLEER come from the germline V gene. The receptor comes from a man between 45 and 60 years old with glioma. Here the sequenced sample was PBMCs, taken from a glioma patient treated with radiotherapy, temozolomide or both. V gene TRBV4-3 combines with J gene TRBJ1-1; D is unresolved. The CDR3 sequence: CASSQDLFVGTEAFF. The CDR3 DNA reads as TGCGCCAGCAGCCAAGATCTATTTGTGGGTACTGAAGCTTTCTTT.